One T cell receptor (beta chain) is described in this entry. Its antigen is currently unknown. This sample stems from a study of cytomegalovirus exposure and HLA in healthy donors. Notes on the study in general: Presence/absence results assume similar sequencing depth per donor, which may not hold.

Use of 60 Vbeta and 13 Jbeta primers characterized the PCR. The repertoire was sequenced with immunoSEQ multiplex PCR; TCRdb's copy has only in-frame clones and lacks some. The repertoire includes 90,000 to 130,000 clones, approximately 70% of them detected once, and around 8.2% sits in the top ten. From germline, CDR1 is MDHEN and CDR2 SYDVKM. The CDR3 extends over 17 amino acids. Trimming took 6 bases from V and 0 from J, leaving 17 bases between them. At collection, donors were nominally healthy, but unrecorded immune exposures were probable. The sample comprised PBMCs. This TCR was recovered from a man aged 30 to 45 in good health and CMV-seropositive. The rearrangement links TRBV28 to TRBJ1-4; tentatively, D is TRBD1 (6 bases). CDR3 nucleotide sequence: TGTGCCAGCAGGACGGGAGGGGGGAGGGCAACTAATGAAAAACTGTTTTTT. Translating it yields CASRTGGGRATNEKLFF. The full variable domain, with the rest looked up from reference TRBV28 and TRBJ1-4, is DVKVTQSSRYLVKRTGEKVFLECVQDMDHENMFWYRQDPGLGLRLIYFSYDVKMKEKGDIPEGYSVSREKKERFSLILESASTNQTSMYLCASRTGGGRATNEKLFFGSGTQLSVL.